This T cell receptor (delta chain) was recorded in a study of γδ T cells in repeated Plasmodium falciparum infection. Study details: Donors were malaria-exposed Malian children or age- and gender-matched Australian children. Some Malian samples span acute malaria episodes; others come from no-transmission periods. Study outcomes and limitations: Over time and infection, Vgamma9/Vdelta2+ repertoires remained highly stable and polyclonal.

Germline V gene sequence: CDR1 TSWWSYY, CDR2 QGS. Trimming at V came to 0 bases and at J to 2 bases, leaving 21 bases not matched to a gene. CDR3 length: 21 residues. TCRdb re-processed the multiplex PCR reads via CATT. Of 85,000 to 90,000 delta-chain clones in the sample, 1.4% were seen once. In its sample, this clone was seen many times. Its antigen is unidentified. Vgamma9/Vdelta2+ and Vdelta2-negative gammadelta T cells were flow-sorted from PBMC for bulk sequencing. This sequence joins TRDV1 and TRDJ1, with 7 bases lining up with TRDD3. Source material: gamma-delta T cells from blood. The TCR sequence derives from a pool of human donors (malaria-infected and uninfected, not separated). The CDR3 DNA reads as TGTGCTCTTGGGGAACTTCCCCCCCTCCTCACTGGGGATAAGGGAACCGATAAACTCATCTTT. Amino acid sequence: CALGELPPLLTGDKGTDKLIF.